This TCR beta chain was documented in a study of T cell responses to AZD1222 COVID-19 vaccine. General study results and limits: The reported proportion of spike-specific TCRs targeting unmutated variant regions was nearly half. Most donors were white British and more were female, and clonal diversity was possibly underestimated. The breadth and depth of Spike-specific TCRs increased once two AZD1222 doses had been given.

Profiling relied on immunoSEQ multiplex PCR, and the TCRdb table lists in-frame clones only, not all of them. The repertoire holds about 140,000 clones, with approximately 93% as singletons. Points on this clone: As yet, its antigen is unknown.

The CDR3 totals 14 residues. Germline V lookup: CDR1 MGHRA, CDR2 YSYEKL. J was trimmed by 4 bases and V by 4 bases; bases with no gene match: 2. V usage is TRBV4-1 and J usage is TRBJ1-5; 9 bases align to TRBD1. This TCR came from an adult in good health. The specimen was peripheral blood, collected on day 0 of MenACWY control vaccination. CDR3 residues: CASSPGQGNQPQHF. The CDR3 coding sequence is TGCGCCAGCAGCCCCGGACAGGGGAATCAGCCCCAGCATTTT.